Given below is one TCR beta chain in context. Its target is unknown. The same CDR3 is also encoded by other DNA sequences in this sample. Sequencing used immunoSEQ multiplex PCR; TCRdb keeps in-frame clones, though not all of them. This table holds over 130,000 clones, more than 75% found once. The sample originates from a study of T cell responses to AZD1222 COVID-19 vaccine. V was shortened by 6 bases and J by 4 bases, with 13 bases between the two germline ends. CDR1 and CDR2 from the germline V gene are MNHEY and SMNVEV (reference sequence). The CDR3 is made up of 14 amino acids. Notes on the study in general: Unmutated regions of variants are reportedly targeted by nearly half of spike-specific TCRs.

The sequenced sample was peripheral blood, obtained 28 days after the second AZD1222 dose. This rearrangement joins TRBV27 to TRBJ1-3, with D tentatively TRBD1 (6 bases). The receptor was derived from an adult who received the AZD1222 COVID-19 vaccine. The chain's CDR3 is CASRPGASGNTIYF. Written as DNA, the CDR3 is TGTGCCAGCAGGCCAGGGGCCTCGGGAAACACCATATATTTT.